This note documents a single TCR beta chain sequence. Its antigen remains unknown. The data derive from a study of OX40 agonist ivuxolimab in advanced cancers. General study results and limits: At 0.1 to 3.0 mg/kg and by week 6, clonal expansion occurred in CD4+ and CD8+ blood T cells. Among patients with partial responses at 0.1-3.0 mg/kg, clonal expansion was among the lowest.

Autoimmune disease history or systemic immunosuppression disqualified patients. Blood specimens came from baseline, cycle 4 day 1, and cycle 7 day 1. The method was immunoSEQ multiplex PCR; TCRdb's version includes in-frame clones alone and lacks a portion of them. The sample contains roughly 100,000 clones, around nine tenths of which appear only once. CDR1 is LNHDA and CDR2 is SQIVND in the germline V gene (reference sequence). This CDR3 spans 16 amino acids. V shed 3 bases and J 4 bases; nucleotides not matched to a gene: 6. The source was CD4+ or CD8+ T cells sorted from blood, collected in a trial of the OX40 agonist ivuxolimab. This receptor was identified in an adult with an advanced solid tumor such as melanoma, head and neck, liver or kidney cancer. J is TRBJ2-3 and V is TRBV19; 11 nucleotides match TRBD1. CDR3 region: CASSIGDRGISDTQYF. CDR3 DNA sequence: TGTGCCAGTAGTATTGGGGACAGGGGGATATCAGATACGCAGTATTTT.